This paragraph reports one T cell receptor beta chain. Its antigen is undetermined. CDR1 and CDR2 from the germline V gene are MGHRA and YSYEKL. This CDR3 is 18 amino acids long. Trimming removed 4 bases at V and 12 bases at J, with 33 bases between. Each patient with chemo-refractory metastatic non-small-cell lung cancer was treated with focal radiation plus CTLA-4 blockade using ipilimumab. These data originate in a study of radiotherapy plus CTLA-4 blockade in lung cancer. Turning to the study itself: Patients showed objective responses in under 20% of cases, and disease control was achieved by roughly 30%.

Profiling relied on immunoSEQ multiplex PCR, and the TCRdb table lists in-frame clones only, not all of them. The sample lists about 110,000 clones; more than 75% were seen once. Study-wide results and limits: Reported findings show early blood T cell clone dynamics, with interferon-beta, best predicted response. Radiotherapy plus ipilimumab was followed by expansion in blood of tumor-derived TCR clones.

This TCR was sampled from a human donor with non-small cell lung cancer that progressed on radiotherapy plus ipilimumab. Some clones in this sample may be carry-over from other donors' samples. The V and J genes are TRBV4-1 and TRBJ1-2; the D gene is possibly TRBD1 (6 bases). The sample in question was peripheral blood, obtained from a patient treated with radiotherapy plus ipilimumab. The CDR3 nucleotides read TGCGCCAGCAGCCCAAAAGAAAACACAGGGTTCGAGGTCTCTAGGGACACCTTC. Its protein is CASSPKENTGFEVSRDTF.